This TCR beta chain was sequenced for a study of STAT5B mutations in CD4+ large granular lymphocyte leukemia. Here immunoSEQ multiplex PCR was the method, and the copy in TCRdb shows in-frame clones only, minus some. The profile shows tens of thousands of clones, roughly 80% of them singletons. CDR1 LNHDA and CDR2 SQIVND come from the germline V gene (reference sequence). The CDR3 covers 15 residues. J gave up 7 bases and V 4 bases, and 9 bases lay outside the gene matches. Input material: CD4+ T cells from blood buffy coats. The clonotype originates from a human donor in good health. V and J are TRBV19 and TRBJ1-4; 7 bases fit TRBD1. The CDR3: CASSTRTGFGEKLFF. CDR3 nucleotides: TGTGCCAGTAGTACACGGACAGGATTTGGTGAAAAACTGTTTTTT.